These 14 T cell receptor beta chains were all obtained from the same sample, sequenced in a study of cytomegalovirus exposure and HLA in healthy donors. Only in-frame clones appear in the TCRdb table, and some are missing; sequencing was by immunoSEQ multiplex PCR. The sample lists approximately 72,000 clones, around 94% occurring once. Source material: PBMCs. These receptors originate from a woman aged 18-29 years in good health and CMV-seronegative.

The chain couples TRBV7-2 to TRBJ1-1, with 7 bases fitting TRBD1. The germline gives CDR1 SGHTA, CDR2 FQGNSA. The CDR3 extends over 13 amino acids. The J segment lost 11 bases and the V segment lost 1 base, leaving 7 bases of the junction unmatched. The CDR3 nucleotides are TGTGCCAGCAGCTTAGAGACAGGGAGGAAGGCTTTCTTT. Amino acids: CASSLETGRKAFF.

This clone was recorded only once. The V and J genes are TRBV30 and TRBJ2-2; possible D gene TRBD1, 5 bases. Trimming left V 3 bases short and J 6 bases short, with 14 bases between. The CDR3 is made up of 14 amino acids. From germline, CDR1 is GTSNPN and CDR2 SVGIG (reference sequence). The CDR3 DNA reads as TGTGCCTGGAGGGTCCGTGGGGCGGCCGGGGAGCTGTTTTTT. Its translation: CAWRVRGAAGELFF.

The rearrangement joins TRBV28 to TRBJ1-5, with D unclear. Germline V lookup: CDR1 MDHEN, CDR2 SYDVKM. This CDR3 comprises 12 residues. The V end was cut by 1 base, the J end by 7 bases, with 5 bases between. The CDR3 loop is CASSLSGQPQHF. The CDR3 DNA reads TGTGCCAGCAGTTTATCCGGGCAGCCCCAGCATTTT.

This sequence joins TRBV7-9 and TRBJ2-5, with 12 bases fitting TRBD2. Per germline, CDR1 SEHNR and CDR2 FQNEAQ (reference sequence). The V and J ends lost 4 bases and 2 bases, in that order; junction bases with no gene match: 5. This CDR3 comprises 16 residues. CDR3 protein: CASSSTSGGWQETQYF. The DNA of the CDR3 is TGTGCCAGCAGCTCCACTAGCGGGGGGTGGCAAGAGACCCAGTACTTC.

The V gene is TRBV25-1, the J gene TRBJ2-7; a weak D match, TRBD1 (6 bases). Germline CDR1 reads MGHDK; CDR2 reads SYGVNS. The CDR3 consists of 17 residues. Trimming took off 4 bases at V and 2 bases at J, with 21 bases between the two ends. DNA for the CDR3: TGTGCCAGCAGTGGATACAGGACAGACCCCCTAACCTACGAGCAGTACTTC. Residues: CASSGYRTDPLTYEQYF.

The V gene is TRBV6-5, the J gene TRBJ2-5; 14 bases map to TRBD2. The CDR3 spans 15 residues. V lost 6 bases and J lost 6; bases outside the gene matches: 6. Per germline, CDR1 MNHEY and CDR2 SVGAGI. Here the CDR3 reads CASSATSGGAKTQYF. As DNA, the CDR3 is TGTGCCAGCAGCGCGACTAGCGGGGGGGCTAAGACCCAGTACTTC.

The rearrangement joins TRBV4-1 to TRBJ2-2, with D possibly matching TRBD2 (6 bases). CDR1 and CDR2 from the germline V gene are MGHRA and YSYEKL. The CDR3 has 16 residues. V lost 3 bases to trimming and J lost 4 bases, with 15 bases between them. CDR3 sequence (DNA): TGCGCCAGCAGCCAGGGAGGTAGGGTTCGCACCGGGGAGCTGTTTTTT. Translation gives CASSQGGRVRTGELFF.

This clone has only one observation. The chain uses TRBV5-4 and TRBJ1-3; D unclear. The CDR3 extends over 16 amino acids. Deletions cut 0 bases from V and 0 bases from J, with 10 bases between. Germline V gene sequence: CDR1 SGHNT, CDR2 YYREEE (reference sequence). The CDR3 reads CASSLGAVYSGNTIYF. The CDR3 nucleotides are TGTGCCAGCAGCTTGGGCGCGGTTTACTCTGGAAACACCATATATTTT.

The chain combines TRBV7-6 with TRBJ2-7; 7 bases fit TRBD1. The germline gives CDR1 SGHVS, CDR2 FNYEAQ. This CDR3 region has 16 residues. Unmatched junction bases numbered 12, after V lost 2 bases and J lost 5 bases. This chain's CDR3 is CASSLNRDRNNDEQYF. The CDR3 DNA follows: TGTGCCAGCAGCTTAAACCGGGACAGAAACAATGACGAGCAGTACTTC.

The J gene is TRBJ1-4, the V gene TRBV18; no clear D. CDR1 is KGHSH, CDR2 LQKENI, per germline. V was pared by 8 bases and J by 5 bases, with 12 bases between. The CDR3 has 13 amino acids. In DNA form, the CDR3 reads TGTGCCAGCAGGCGGGCGCCGAATGAAAAACTGTTTTTT. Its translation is CASRRAPNEKLFF. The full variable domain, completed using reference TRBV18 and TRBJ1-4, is NAGVMQNPRHLVRRRGQEARLRCSPMKGHSHVYWYRQLPEEGLKFMVYLQKENIIDESGMPKERFSAEFPKEGPSILRIQQVVRGDSAAYFCASRRAPNEKLFFGSGTQLSVL.

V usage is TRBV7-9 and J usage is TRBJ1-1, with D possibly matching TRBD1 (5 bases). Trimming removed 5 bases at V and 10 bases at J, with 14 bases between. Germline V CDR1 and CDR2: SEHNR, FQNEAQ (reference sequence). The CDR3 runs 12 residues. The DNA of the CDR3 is TGTGCCAGCAGCCTCGCGGGGGTTGGAGCTTTCTTT. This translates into CASSLAGVGAFF.

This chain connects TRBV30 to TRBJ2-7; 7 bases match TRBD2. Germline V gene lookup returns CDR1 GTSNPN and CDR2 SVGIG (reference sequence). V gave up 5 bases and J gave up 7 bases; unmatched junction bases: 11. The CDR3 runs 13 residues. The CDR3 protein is CAWGRGPPGEQYF. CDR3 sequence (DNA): TGTGCCTGGGGGAGGGGTCCACCGGGTGAGCAGTACTTC.

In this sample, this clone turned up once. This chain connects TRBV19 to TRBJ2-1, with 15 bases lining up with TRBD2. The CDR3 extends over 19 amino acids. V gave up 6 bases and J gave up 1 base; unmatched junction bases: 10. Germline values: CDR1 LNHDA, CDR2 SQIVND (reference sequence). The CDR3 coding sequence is TGTGCCAGTAGGCCAGGACTAGCGGGGGGGCCAAGTTCCTACAATGAGCAGTTCTTC. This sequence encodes CASRPGLAGGPSSYNEQFF.

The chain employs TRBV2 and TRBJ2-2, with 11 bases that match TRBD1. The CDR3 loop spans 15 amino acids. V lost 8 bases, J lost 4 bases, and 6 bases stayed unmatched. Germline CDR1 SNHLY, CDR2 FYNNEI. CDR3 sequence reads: CASRRDRGVTGELFF. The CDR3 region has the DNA TGTGCCAGCCGACGGGACAGGGGGGTCACCGGGGAGCTGTTTTTT.